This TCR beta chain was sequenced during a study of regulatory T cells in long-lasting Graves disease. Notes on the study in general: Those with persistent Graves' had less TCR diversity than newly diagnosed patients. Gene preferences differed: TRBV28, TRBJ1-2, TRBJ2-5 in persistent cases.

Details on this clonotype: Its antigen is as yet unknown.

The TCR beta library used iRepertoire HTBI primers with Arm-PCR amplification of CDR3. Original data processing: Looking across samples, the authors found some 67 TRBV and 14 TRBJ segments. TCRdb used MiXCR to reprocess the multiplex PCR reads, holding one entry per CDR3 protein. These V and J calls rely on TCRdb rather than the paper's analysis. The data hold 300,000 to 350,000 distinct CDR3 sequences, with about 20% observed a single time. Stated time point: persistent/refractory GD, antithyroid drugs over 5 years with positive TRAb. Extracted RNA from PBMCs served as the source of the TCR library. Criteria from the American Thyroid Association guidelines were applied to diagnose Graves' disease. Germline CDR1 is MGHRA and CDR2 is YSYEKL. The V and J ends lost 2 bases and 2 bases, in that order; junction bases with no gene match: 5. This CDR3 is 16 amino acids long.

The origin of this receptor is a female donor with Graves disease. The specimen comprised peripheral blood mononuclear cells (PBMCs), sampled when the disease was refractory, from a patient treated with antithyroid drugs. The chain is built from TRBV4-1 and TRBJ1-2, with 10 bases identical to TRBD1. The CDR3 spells CASSQPRQGANYGYTF. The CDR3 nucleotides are TGCGCCAGCAGCCAACCGCGACAGGGGGCGAACTATGGCTACACCTTC.